Following are 20 T cell receptor beta chains from one sample sequenced in a study of cytomegalovirus exposure and HLA in healthy donors. The PCR had 60 Vbeta and 13 Jbeta primers. TCRdb's table, derived via immunoSEQ multiplex PCR, lists solely in-frame clones and lacks some. The table has 120,000 to 150,000 clones, approximately 80% seen once; the top ten hold 3.5% to 5.5%. Sequencing used PBMCs. These receptors originate from a woman aged 40-49 years in good health and CMV-seropositive.

In its sample, this clone was seen once. In DNA form, the CDR3 reads TGTGCCAGCAGCTTAGATACAGGGCAGGGCTACACCTTC. Amino acids: CASSLDTGQGYTF. The chain has TRBV11-2 and TRBJ1-2, with a possible D match to TRBD1 (6 bases). The CDR3 has 13 amino acids. Per germline, CDR1 SGHAT and CDR2 FQNNGV. Trimming stripped 0 bases from V and 8 bases from J, with 10 bases between.

This chain connects TRBV13 to TRBJ2-1; D is undetermined. Trimming cost V 2 bases and J 4 bases, with 6 bases left between them. The V gene's germline CDR1 is PRHDT and CDR2 FYEKMQ (reference sequence). This CDR3 spans 13 amino acids. The CDR3 coding sequence is TGTGCCAGCAGCTTATTACTTTACAATGAGCAGTTCTTC. Its protein product is CASSLLLYNEQFF.

On this clone: Other DNA variants within this sample encode the same CDR3. V gene TRBV9 combines with J gene TRBJ2-1; 14 bases align to TRBD2. Trimming cost V 3 bases and J 6 bases; bases outside gene matches: 8. The CDR3 contains 17 residues. CDR1 is SGDLS and CDR2 is YYNGEE in the germline V gene. In nucleotides, the CDR3 is TGTGCCAGCAGCGAAAGCGTCGGACTAGCGGGAGGCAATGAGCAGTTCTTC. Its protein product is CASSESVGLAGGNEQFF. Variable domain in full (rest from reference TRBV9 and TRBJ2-1): DSGVTQTPKHLITATGQRVTLRCSPRSGDLSVYWYQQSLDQGLQFLIQYYNGEERAKGNILERFSAQQFPDLHSELNLSSLELGDSALYFCASSESVGLAGGNEQFFGPGTRLTVL.

This chain links TRBV4-2 with TRBJ2-3, with D possibly being TRBD2 (7 bases). From germline, CDR1 is LGHNA and CDR2 YNFKEQ. V was pared by 0 bases and J by 6 bases, with 13 bases between. The CDR3 runs 15 residues. For the CDR3, the DNA is TGTGCCAGCAGCCAAGAAGATAAGGGGGGGGATACGCAGTATTTT. Translated, it gives CASSQEDKGGDTQYF.

The chain has TRBV20-1 and TRBJ1-2; 8 bases are shared with TRBD1. The CDR3 runs 11 residues. The V gene end was trimmed by 6 bases and the J gene end by 5 bases; junction bases not matched to a gene: 2. Per the germline V gene, CDR1 is DFQATT and CDR2 is SNEGSKA (reference sequence). This chain's CDR3 is CSATGGYGYTF. CDR3 DNA sequence: TGCAGTGCCACAGGGGGATATGGCTACACCTTC.

This clone was recorded only once. The chain recombines TRBV30 with TRBJ2-1; the D is unclear. V was cut by 2 bases and J by 0 bases, with 5 bases left in between. Germline V lookup: CDR1 GTSNPN, CDR2 SVGIG (reference sequence). CDR3 size: 13 residues. The CDR3 region has the DNA TGTGCCTGGAGTCCCGGCTCCTACAATGAGCAGTTCTTC. This translates into CAWSPGSYNEQFF.

V is TRBV5-1 and J is TRBJ2-1; D remains ambiguous. Trimming left V 7 bases short and J 6 bases short, with 5 bases between. The CDR3 runs to 10 residues. The V gene's germline CDR1 is SGHRS and CDR2 YFSETQ. DNA for the CDR3: TGCGCCAGCGCCGGCAATGAGCAGTTCTTC. Protein sequence: CASAGNEQFF.

This clone came up a few times. V and J are TRBV18 and TRBJ2-5; 8 bases line up with TRBD1. This CDR3 has 18 residues. V lost 4 bases, J lost 1 base, and 14 bases stayed unmatched. CDR1 KGHSH and CDR2 LQKENI come from the germline V gene. This CDR3 is CASSRLLGGQGSQETQYF. The CDR3 nucleotides are TGTGCCAGCTCACGACTCCTAGGAGGACAGGGAAGCCAAGAGACCCAGTACTTC.

The chain couples TRBV28 to TRBJ2-1; 7 nucleotides align to TRBD1. The V segment lost 4 bases and the J segment 6 bases; nucleotides outside the gene matches: 6. CDR1 and CDR2 (germline): MDHEN, SYDVKM. The CDR3 contains 14 residues. Written as DNA, the CDR3 is TGTGCCAGCAGTTCCCCCGGGACAGTCAATGAGCAGTTCTTC. Its protein is CASSSPGTVNEQFF.

The rearrangement joins TRBV21-1 to TRBJ2-2; the table's D call, TRBD1, has no DNA check behind it. TRBV21-1 is tagged as a pseudogene. This CDR3 contains 15 residues. The chain's CDR3 is CASLGQDSNTGELFF. In DNA, the CDR3 is TGTGCCAGCCTCGGACAGGACTCGAACACCGGGGAGCTGTTTTTT.

J is TRBJ2-7 and V is TRBV4-1; D may be TRBD1 (5 bases). CDR1 MGHRA and CDR2 YSYEKL come from the germline V gene. There are 15 residues in the CDR3. The V gene lost 2 bases and the J gene lost 0 bases, with 11 bases spanning the gap. The CDR3 nucleotides are TGCGCCAGCAGCCAATCAGGGTCGAGCTCCTACGAGCAGTACTTC. This gives the protein CASSQSGSSSYEQYF.

The rearrangement uses TRBV11-3 and TRBJ2-1, with D tentatively TRBD2 (6 bases). Trimming took off 4 bases at V and 6 bases at J, with 13 bases between the two ends. CDR1 SGHNT and CDR2 YENEEA come from the germline V gene. This CDR3 comprises 14 residues. The CDR3 DNA reads as TGTGCCAGCAGCTCCACTAGCTACACCAATGAGCAGTTCTTC. Its protein product is CASSSTSYTNEQFF.

The chain links TRBV6-5 to TRBJ2-2; 11 nucleotides agree with TRBD2. There are 15 residues in the CDR3. The germline gives CDR1 MNHEY, CDR2 SVGAGI. Germline trimming cut 7 bases from V and 5 bases from J; bases unmatched to any gene: 6. The CDR3 here is CASTLSGGATGELFF. The CDR3 DNA sequence: TGTGCCAGCACCCTTAGCGGGGGGGCAACCGGGGAGCTGTTTTTT.

The chain employs TRBV19 and TRBJ2-7; 9 nucleotides match TRBD1. CDR3 length: 14 residues. After removal of 5 bases from V and 3 bases from J, the junction contained 5 bases not matched to a gene. CDR1 and CDR2 from the germline V gene are LNHDA and SQIVND (reference sequence). The CDR3 loop reads CASSVDRGNYEQYF. CDR3 nucleotide sequence: TGTGCCAGTAGTGTCGACAGGGGGAACTACGAGCAGTACTTC. Drawing the rest from reference TRBV19 and TRBJ2-7, the complete variable domain is DGGITQSPKYLFRKEGQNVTLSCEQNLNHDAMYWYRQDPGQGLRLIYYSQIVNDFQKGDIAEGYSVSREKKESFPLTVTSAQKNPTAFYLCASSVDRGNYEQYFGPGTRLTVT.

In its sample, this clone was seen a few times. V is TRBV30 and J is TRBJ1-1; 9 positions agree with TRBD1. The CDR3 covers 13 residues. V lost 3 bases and J lost 7; bases outside the gene matches: 6. Germline V lookup: CDR1 GTSNPN, CDR2 SVGIG (reference sequence). The CDR3 protein is CAWSLTGGHEAFF. The CDR3 coding sequence is TGTGCCTGGAGCTTGACAGGGGGGCATGAAGCTTTCTTT.

The rearrangement joins TRBV11-2 to TRBJ2-4; TRBD1 matches at 7 bases. The CDR3 loop spans 15 amino acids. From germline, CDR1 is SGHAT and CDR2 FQNNGV. Trimming cost V 5 bases and J 5 bases; bases outside gene matches: 9. The CDR3 nucleotides are TGTGCCAGCAGCCAAACCCCAGGGACAGAAAACATTCAGTACTTC. Encoded protein: CASSQTPGTENIQYF.

The J gene is TRBJ2-3, the V gene TRBV28, with TRBD2 matching over 12 bases. The CDR3 sequence is 17 residues long. CDR1 and CDR2 from the germline V gene are MDHEN and SYDVKM. V shed 6 bases, J shed 2 bases, and the junction held 9 bases outside the gene matches. The CDR3 region is CASSPKRLAGVTDTQYF. CDR3 DNA: TGTGCCAGCAGCCCTAAACGACTAGCGGGGGTCACAGATACGCAGTATTTT.

The genes are TRBV30 and TRBJ1-4; no clear D gene. The CDR3 loop spans 12 amino acids. The V end lost 2 bases, the J end lost 8 bases, and 9 bases lay between the germline ends. Germline V lookup: CDR1 GTSNPN, CDR2 SVGIG (reference sequence). DNA of the CDR3: TGTGCCTGGAGTAGTCAGAGGGAAAAACTGTTTTTT. Its protein is CAWSSQREKLFF.

The chain links TRBV9 to TRBJ2-2; the D gene is possibly TRBD1 (5 bases). This CDR3 is 15 amino acids long. Per the germline V gene, CDR1 is SGDLS and CDR2 is YYNGEE. Trimming cost V 0 bases and J 1 base, with 7 bases left between them. The CDR3 loop is CASSVGTRNTGELFF. Here the CDR3 DNA reads TGTGCCAGCAGCGTAGGGACACGGAACACCGGGGAGCTGTTTTTT.

This chain connects TRBV28 to TRBJ2-5; no clear D gene. The CDR3 extends over 15 amino acids. Trimming shortened V by 2 bases and J by 1 base, and 11 bases separated the two germline ends. Germline lookup yields CDR1 MDHEN and CDR2 SYDVKM. This CDR3 is CASSLPQFLQETQYF. The CDR3 DNA is TGTGCCAGCAGTTTACCCCAGTTCCTCCAAGAGACCCAGTACTTC. Using reference TRBV28 and TRBJ2-5 for the parts outside the CDR3, the full variable domain is DVKVTQSSRYLVKRTGEKVFLECVQDMDHENMFWYRQDPGLGLRLIYFSYDVKMKEKGDIPEGYSVSREKKERFSLILESASTNQTSMYLCASSLPQFLQETQYFGPGTRLLVL.